The next 4 T cell receptor beta chains were all read from a single sample in a study of early T cells in non-severe SARS-CoV-2 infection. TCRdb reanalysed the 5' RACE reads using MiXCR and keeps one entry per CDR3 protein. Here the sample spans some 98,000 distinct CDR3 sequences, roughly 9.6% being singletons. Sequencing used whole blood. These receptors came from an adult who was a healthcare worker with PCR-confirmed SARS-CoV-2 infection or an uninfected control (not recorded which).

In this sample, this clonotype turned up many times. The rearrangement uses TRBV5-6 and TRBJ2-5; 7 nucleotides agree with TRBD1. Trimming took 3 bases from V and 5 from J; bases not matched to a gene: 13. The CDR3 is 16 residues long. Germline V gives CDR1 SGHDT, CDR2 YYEEEE. The CDR3 bases are TGTGCCAGCAGCTCGATCGCAAGACAGGGAACGGAGACCCAGTACTTC. The encoded protein is CASSSIARQGTETQYF.

This clonotype has just a few counts. This sequence joins TRBV7-9 and TRBJ1-1, with no clear D. CDR3 length: 14 residues. With 4 bases removed from V and 1 base from J, the gap between germline ends came to 10 bases. Germline V CDR1 and CDR2: SEHNR, FQNEAQ (reference sequence). The CDR3 region is CASSYVDGNTEAFF. The CDR3 coding sequence is TGTGCCAGCAGCTACGTCGACGGGAACACTGAAGCTTTCTTT.

This clonotype was detected ten times or more. The chain combines TRBV2 with TRBJ2-3, with D possibly TRBD1 on 6 matching bases. The V end lost 7 bases, the J end lost 4 bases, and 15 bases lay between the germline ends. There are 14 residues in the CDR3. CDR1 is SNHLY, CDR2 FYNNEI, per germline. The DNA for the CDR3 is TGTGCCAGCAAATTGGGGGCAGGGGCAGATACGCAGTATTTT. Translated: CASKLGAGADTQYF.

This clonotype was counted at least ten times. This chain joins TRBV5-4 and TRBJ2-5; a weak D match, TRBD2 (6 bases). The CDR3 is 13 residues long. The V end was cut by 4 bases, the J end by 2 bases, with 9 bases between. Germline V gene sequence: CDR1 SGHNT, CDR2 YYREEE (reference sequence). This chain's CDR3 is CASSVLAQETQYF. The CDR3 DNA reads TGTGCCAGCAGCGTACTAGCACAAGAGACCCAGTACTTC.